This TCR beta chain was captured by sequencing in a study of OX40 agonist ivuxolimab in advanced cancers. Looking at the study overall: Recorded diagnoses for dose-escalation patients were hepatocellular carcinoma, melanoma, renal cell or head and neck cancer. Whole-study findings and limits: CD4+ T cells averaged fewer expanded clones than CD8+ T cells.

This CDR3 region has 19 residues. Germline CDR1 reads SGHRS; CDR2 reads YFSETQ. The V and J ends lost 1 base and 6 bases respectively, with 28 bases between them. Remarks on this clone: No antigen is known for it.

Baseline, cycle 4 day 1, and cycle 7 day 1 were the blood sampling points. Using immunoSEQ multiplex PCR, the repertoire was profiled, and TCRdb retains in-frame clones only, with some absent. The sample lists about 70,000 clones; roughly 87% were seen once. Specimen: CD4+ or CD8+ T cells sorted from blood, collected in a trial of the OX40 agonist ivuxolimab. This TCR was sampled from an adult with an advanced solid tumor such as melanoma, head and neck, liver or kidney cancer. V gene TRBV5-1 combines with J gene TRBJ1-1; the D gene is possibly TRBD1 (6 bases). The CDR3 DNA sequence: TGCGCCAGCAGCTTGAATGGTTATACGGGACACTCGGTGGGGGCTGAAGCTTTCTTT. Translation: CASSLNGYTGHSVGAEAFF.